Reported below is one T cell receptor (beta chain). This CDR3 has 15 residues. V dropped 7 bases and J dropped 2; count of bases not matched to a gene: 5. In germline, CDR1 is SNHLY, CDR2 FYNNEI. This entry comes from a study of control samples from healthy donors and cancer patients. Libraries were prepared by immunoSEQ multiplex PCR; TCRdb keeps only in-frame clonotypes and omits some of them. This table has 77,000 or so clones, 91% appearing once. The sequenced material came from blood. The clonotype comes from a man aged 30 to 39 in good health. V usage is TRBV2 and J usage is TRBJ2-5; 12 bases are shared with TRBD2. CDR3 residues: CASTGLAGLQETQYF. Written as DNA, the CDR3 is TGTGCCAGCACCGGACTAGCGGGGCTGCAAGAGACCCAGTACTTC.